The rows below give T cell receptor beta chains drawn from one sample of a study of beta chain features in type 1 diabetes. The protocol was immunoSEQ multiplex PCR, while the TCRdb copy is restricted to in-frame clones and leaves out a portion. Of hundreds of thousands of clones detected, 15% appear once; the ten largest clones hold less than 0.02%. Sequencing was carried out using naive CD4+ T cells from blood. The receptor set was obtained from a man between 18 and 35 years old with type 1 diabetes. Each CDR3 is given with its conserved first and last residue. Fields, in order: J gene, V gene, clone size, D gene, CDR3 DNA, CDR3 protein. A D gene is named only where the DNA matches it firmly. Some rows mark clone size as missing; the rest say once, few, many or name a class of expanded clone.

J: TRBJ2-5; V: TRBV5-1; size: few; D: -; DNA: TGCGCCAGCAGCTTGGCGGAGACCCAGTACTTC; CDR3: CASSLAETQYF
J: TRBJ1-2; V: TRBV14; size: few; D: -; DNA: TGTGCCAGCAGCCAAGGACAGTTCTATGGCTACACCTTC; CDR3: CASSQGQFYGYTF
J: TRBJ2-3; V: TRBV30; size: -; D: TRBD2; DNA: TGTGCCTGGAGCCCGGGACTAGCGGGGGGGCCAGATACGCAGTATTTT; CDR3: CAWSPGLAGGPDTQYF
J: TRBJ2-5; V: TRBV19; size: -; D: -; DNA: TGTGCCAGTAGTATAGCGACAAACCAAGAGACCCAGTACTTC; CDR3: CASSIATNQETQYF
J: TRBJ2-7; V: TRBV5-5; size: -; D: -; DNA: TGTGCCAGCAGCCACGGACAGACCTCCTACGAGCAGTACTTC; CDR3: CASSHGQTSYEQYF
J: TRBJ2-3; V: TRBV29-1; size: -; D: -; DNA: TGCAGCGTTTTTATCCAGGGATCAGATACGCAGTATTTT; CDR3: CSVFIQGSDTQYF
J: TRBJ2-7; V: TRBV6-5; size: few; D: -; DNA: TGTGCCACCCAAGGACAGATCTACGAGCAGTACTTC; CDR3: CATQGQIYEQYF
J: TRBJ1-1; V: TRBV30; size: few; D: TRBD1; DNA: TGTGCCCGGGACAGGCAGAACACTGAAGCTTTCTTT; CDR3: CARDRQNTEAFF
J: TRBJ1-4; V: TRBV6-6; size: -; D: TRBD1; DNA: TGTGCCAGCAGTCACCGACAGGGCGATGAAAAACTGTTTTTT; CDR3: CASSHRQGDEKLFF
J: TRBJ2-7; V: TRBV28; size: -; D: TRBD2; DNA: TGTGCCAGCAGTCCCGCGAGTAGCGGGTACCTCGGCGAGCAGTACTTC; CDR3: CASSPASSGYLGEQYF
J: TRBJ2-7; V: TRBV28; size: -; D: -; DNA: TGTGCCAGCAGTTCCAACATAGCGGCTGGATCCTACGAGCAGTACTTC; CDR3: CASSSNIAAGSYEQYF
J: TRBJ2-3; V: TRBV5-1; size: -; D: TRBD2; DNA: TGCGCCAGCAGCCTCACCAGCGGGGTCACAGATACGCAGTATTTT; CDR3: CASSLTSGVTDTQYF
J: TRBJ1-5; V: TRBV5-8; size: -; D: TRBD1; DNA: TGTGCCAGCGGAAGACAGGGGTATAGCAATCAGCCCCAGCATTTT; CDR3: CASGRQGYSNQPQHF
J: TRBJ1-2; V: TRBV5-6; size: few; D: -; DNA: TGTGCCAGCAGCTTGAAAAGGGGAGGGTTAACTAACTATGGCTACACCTTC; CDR3: CASSLKRGGLTNYGYTF
J: TRBJ2-7; V: TRBV5-1; size: -; D: TRBD1; DNA: TGCGCCAGCAGCTACCGGACAGGTGGAAACCCAAACTTC; CDR3: CASSYRTGGNPNF
J: TRBJ1-4; V: TRBV29-1; size: -; D: -; DNA: TGCAGCGTGGGTGACAGTAATGAAAAACTGTTTTTT; CDR3: CSVGDSNEKLFF
J: TRBJ2-3; V: TRBV21-1; size: -; D: -; DNA: TGTGCCAGCAGCCCTAGGGGTGGGGGCATCACATTTGAAGATACGCAGTATTTT; CDR3: CASSPRGGGITFEDTQYF
J: TRBJ2-2; V: TRBV14; size: -; D: -; DNA: TGTGCCAGCAGCCCGCGTCACACCGGGGAGCTGTTTTTT; CDR3: CASSPRHTGELFF
J: TRBJ2-3; V: TRBV5-5; size: few; D: -; DNA: TGTGCCAGCAGCCTCCCCGCGGGAGATACGCAGTATTTT; CDR3: CASSLPAGDTQYF
J: TRBJ1-5; V: TRBV7-2; size: -; D: -; DNA: TGTGCCAGCAGCTTAGACCAGGGGCAGGCGCCCCAGCATTTT; CDR3: CASSLDQGQAPQHF
J: TRBJ2-5; V: TRBV18; size: few; D: -; DNA: TGTGCCAGCTCACCACGTCCCGGAGAGACCCAGTACTTC; CDR3: CASSPRPGETQYF
J: TRBJ2-7; V: TRBV15; size: -; D: -; DNA: TGTGCCACCAGCAGAGACAGGGTGCTTGAGCAGTACTTC; CDR3: CATSRDRVLEQYF
J: TRBJ2-7; V: TRBV27; size: few; D: -; DNA: TGTGCCAGCAGTTCTCGGGACTCCTACGAGCAGTACTTC; CDR3: CASSSRDSYEQYF
J: TRBJ1-4; V: TRBV5-4; size: -; D: -; DNA: TGCGCCAGCAGCCAAGTAGGAGCAGGGGAAAAACTGTTTTTT; CDR3: CASSQVGAGEKLFF
J: TRBJ2-6; V: TRBV5-6; size: -; D: -; DNA: TGTGCCAGCAGTCCCGGAGTCGTTGGGGCCAACGTCCTGACTTTC; CDR3: CASSPGVVGANVLTF
J: TRBJ1-3; V: TRBV30; size: few; D: -; DNA: TGTGCCTGGAAGACAGGCAGCTCTGGAAACACCATATATTTT; CDR3: CAWKTGSSGNTIYF